The 30 T cell receptor beta chains given below trace back to one sample, sequenced in a study of CD8+ T cells in alopecia areata. After isolation, RNA underwent reverse transcription to generate cDNA as the sequencing template. This table comes from immunoSEQ multiplex PCR, and its TCRdb copy is limited to in-frame clones, with some not included. The sample contains about 140,000 clones, 86% of which appear only once. Treatment of the sample: oral pan-JAK inhibitor, 5-10 mg twice daily. Sample: CD8+ T cells sorted from blood, taken at week 4, from a patient treated with tofacitinib. The receptors here all came from a human donor with alopecia areata.

The chain carries TRBV19 and TRBJ1-4; no firm D call. The CDR3 spans 15 residues. CDR1 LNHDA and CDR2 SQIVND come from the germline V gene (reference sequence). Trimming removed 3 bases at V and 8 bases at J, with 16 bases between. The CDR3 here is CASSMTAGSNEKLFF. CDR3 in DNA: TGTGCCAGTAGTATGACGGCCGGGAGTAACGAAAAACTGTTTTTT.

J is TRBJ2-4 and V is TRBV19; D gene ambiguous. V was clipped by 3 bases and J by 10 bases, with 16 bases between them. The germline gives CDR1 LNHDA, CDR2 SQIVND (reference sequence). The CDR3 is 14 amino acids. CDR3 nucleotides: TGTGCCAGTAGTATTTTAGAAGAGGCCGGGATTCAGTACTTC. This gives the protein CASSILEEAGIQYF. Complete variable domain (other parts from reference TRBV19 and TRBJ2-4): DGGITQSPKYLFRKEGQNVTLSCEQNLNHDAMYWYRQDPGQGLRLIYYSQIVNDFQKGDIAEGYSVSREKKESFPLTVTSAQKNPTAFYLCASSILEEAGIQYFGAGTRLSVL.

This chain links TRBV27 with TRBJ1-1; D is undetermined. This CDR3 region has 11 residues. The V gene's germline CDR1 is MNHEY and CDR2 SMNVEV (reference sequence). Trimming cost V 3 bases and J 11 bases, with 10 bases left between them. CDR3 sequence reads: CASSFRGEAFF. The CDR3 bases are TGTGCCAGCAGTTTCCGAGGAGAGGCTTTCTTT.

This clone was found a few times. The sample contains more than one DNA sequence encoding this CDR3. V and J are TRBV29-1 and TRBJ2-5, with D perhaps TRBD1 (6 bases). V lost 7 bases to trimming and J lost 9 bases, with 24 bases between them. The CDR3 is made up of 14 amino acids. From germline, CDR1 is SQVTM and CDR2 ANQGSEA. CDR3 loop: CSGLGAGTLFAQYF. In nucleotides, the CDR3 is TGCAGCGGGTTGGGGGCCGGGACCCTTTTTGCCCAGTACTTC.

This clone was observed once. The V and J genes are TRBV2 and TRBJ2-1, with 12 bases fitting TRBD2. V gave up 6 bases and J gave up 8 bases; unmatched junction bases: 8. The CDR3 is 15 amino acids. CDR1 is SNHLY and CDR2 is FYNNEI in the germline V gene. CDR3: CASRKLAGGFDEQFF. In DNA form, the CDR3 reads TGTGCCAGCAGAAAACTAGCGGGAGGCTTCGATGAGCAGTTCTTC.

The chain recombines TRBV30 with TRBJ2-3, with D unclear. This CDR3 comprises 11 residues. Trimming stripped 4 bases from V and 2 bases from J, with 4 bases between. Germline CDR1 GTSNPN, CDR2 SVGIG (reference sequence). The CDR3 sequence: CAWMDTDTQYF. In nucleotides, the CDR3 is TGTGCCTGGATGGACACAGATACGCAGTATTTT.

In this sample, this clone turned up a few times. The chain recombines TRBV21-1 with TRBJ1-1. TRBV21-1 is a listed pseudogene. The CDR3 contains 16 residues. CDR3 protein: CASSSGIATIHTEAFF. In nucleotides, the CDR3 is TGTGCCAGCAGTTCAGGCATAGCTACAATTCACACTGAAGCTTTCTTT.

CDR3 sequence: CSVSPPGGGTYEQYF. CDR3 in DNA: TGCAGCGTCTCCCCCCCCGGCGGGGGCACCTACGAGCAGTACTTC. The genes are TRBV29-1 and TRBJ2-7; TRBD2 is a possible D gene (7 bases). Germline CDR1 is SQVTM and CDR2 is ANQGSEA. The CDR3 has 15 amino acids. Trimming stripped 6 bases from V and 2 bases from J, with 20 bases between.

The chain links TRBV5-4 to TRBJ2-3, with 9 bases matching TRBD2. Trimming cost V 3 bases and J 3 bases; bases outside gene matches: 8. This CDR3 is 16 amino acids long. Germline V lookup: CDR1 SGHNT, CDR2 YYREEE (reference sequence). The CDR3 region is CASSSRSGSETDTQYF. The CDR3 DNA is TGTGCCAGCAGCTCCCGTAGCGGGAGCGAGACAGATACGCAGTATTTT. Filled out from reference TRBV5-4 and TRBJ2-3, the complete variable domain reads ETGVTQSPTHLIKTRGQQVTLRCSSQSGHNTVSWYQQALGQGPQFIFQYYREEENGRGNFPPRFSGLQFPNYSSELNVNALELDDSALYLCASSSRSGSETDTQYFGPGTRLTVL.

The gene calls are TRBV9 and TRBJ1-1; unclear D gene. This CDR3 has 13 residues. V was cut by 0 bases and J by 7 bases, with 10 bases left in between. In germline, CDR1 is SGDLS, CDR2 YYNGEE. The CDR3 coding sequence is TGTGCCAGCAGCGTAGGCCGGGTCAGTGAAGCTTTCTTT. It is translated as CASSVGRVSEAFF. Filled out from reference TRBV9 and TRBJ1-1, the complete variable domain reads DSGVTQTPKHLITATGQRVTLRCSPRSGDLSVYWYQQSLDQGLQFLIQYYNGEERAKGNILERFSAQQFPDLHSELNLSSLELGDSALYFCASSVGRVSEAFFGQGTRLTVV.

Points on this clone: A read error is the likely source, as a far larger clone sits one nucleotide away. V is TRBV7-9 and J is TRBJ2-1; no clear D gene. Between the trimmed V and J ends, which lost 3 bases and 6 bases, there was a span of 0 bases. The CDR3 has 10 amino acids. Germline CDR1 is SEHNR and CDR2 is FQNEAQ (reference sequence). The CDR3 nucleotides are TGTGCCAGCAGCTTCAATGAGCAGTTCTTC. It translates to CASSFNEQFF.

The rearrangement links TRBV30 to TRBJ2-7; 9 nucleotides match TRBD1. V shed 1 base, J shed 5 bases, and the junction held 3 bases outside the gene matches. The CDR3 runs 13 residues. CDR1 GTSNPN and CDR2 SVGIG come from the germline V gene (reference sequence). The CDR3 nucleotides read TGTGCCTGGAGTGCTGGGACAGGGAACGAGCAGTACTTC. It encodes CAWSAGTGNEQYF.

This clone was counted only a few times. The chain combines TRBV30 with TRBJ2-2, with D unclear. In germline, CDR1 is GTSNPN, CDR2 SVGIG (reference sequence). CDR3 length: 11 residues. V was cut by 4 bases and J by 8 bases, with 8 bases left in between. In DNA, the CDR3 is TGTGCCTGGACTGGGCCTGGGGAGCTGTTTTTT. Translating it yields CAWTGPGELFF.

J is TRBJ2-3 and V is TRBV7-2, with D tentatively TRBD1 (5 bases). Trimming took 5 bases from V and 4 from J, leaving 7 bases between them. CDR1 and CDR2 from the germline V gene are SGHTA and FQGNSA. The CDR3 is 12 amino acids. The CDR3 DNA sequence: TGTGCCAGCAGCAAGGGGTCAGATACGCAGTATTTT. Residues: CASSKGSDTQYF. The full variable domain, completed using reference TRBV7-2 and TRBJ2-3, is GAGVSQSPSNKVTEKGKDVELRCDPISGHTALYWYRQSLGQGLEFLIYFQGNSAPDKSGLPSDRFSAERTGGSVSTLTIQRTQQEDSAVYLCASSKGSDTQYFGPGTRLTVL.

J is TRBJ2-1 and V is TRBV19, with D hard to call. With 6 bases removed from V and 4 bases from J, the gap between germline ends came to 13 bases. The CDR3 spans 14 residues. The V gene's germline CDR1 is LNHDA and CDR2 SQIVND (reference sequence). The CDR3 loop is CASSSALGYNEQFF. The CDR3, as DNA: TGTGCCAGTAGCTCCGCCCTTGGGTACAATGAGCAGTTCTTC.

The chain joins TRBV6-4 to TRBJ2-3, with 8 bases identical to TRBD2. The CDR3 covers 15 residues. In germline, CDR1 is MRHNA, CDR2 SNTAGT. With 6 bases clipped from V and 2 bases from J, the junction kept 7 bases outside the gene matches. Here the CDR3 reads CASSPSSGFTDTQYF. Here the CDR3 DNA reads TGTGCCAGCAGCCCGTCTAGCGGGTTCACAGATACGCAGTATTTT.

This chain joins TRBV5-4 and TRBJ2-7; D uncertain. The CDR3 loop spans 12 amino acids. Germline CDR1 and CDR2: SGHNT and YYREEE (reference sequence). Trimming took off 0 bases at V and 4 bases at J, with 5 bases between the two ends. The DNA for the CDR3 is TGTGCCAGCAGCTTGGGTTTATACGAGCAGTACTTC. Protein product: CASSLGLYEQYF.

The chain is built from TRBV10-2 and TRBJ2-1, with 10 positions matching TRBD2. CDR1 and CDR2 (germline): WSHSY, SAAADI. The CDR3 extends over 15 amino acids. Trimming removed 3 bases from V and 3 bases from J; junction bases left unmatched: 2. CDR3: CASSELAGFYNEQFF. In DNA, the CDR3 is TGCGCCAGCAGTGAACTAGCGGGGTTCTACAATGAGCAGTTCTTC.

V gene TRBV4-1 combines with J gene TRBJ2-7; D is ambiguous. This CDR3 has 14 residues. The germline V gene encodes CDR1 MGHRA and CDR2 YSYEKL. Between the trimmed V and J ends, which lost 1 base and 4 bases, there was a span of 11 bases. CDR3 amino acids: CASSQGAGAYEQYF. CDR3 bases: TGCGCCAGCAGCCAAGGCGCCGGCGCGTACGAGCAGTACTTC.

CDR3 sequence reads: CASSSDLYEQYF. The CDR3 region has the DNA TGTGCCAGCAGCTCTGATCTCTACGAGCAGTACTTC. This chain links TRBV6-5 with TRBJ2-7; D unresolved. The CDR3 length is 12 residues. V lost 6 bases and J 3 bases, leaving 9 bases between the germline ends. The germline gives CDR1 MNHEY, CDR2 SVGAGI.

Details on this clone: The identical CDR3 is also encoded by other nucleotide sequences in the sample. The chain couples TRBV11-2 to TRBJ2-7; no definite D call. The CDR3 covers 11 residues. Germline V lookup: CDR1 SGHAT, CDR2 FQNNGV. V lost 5 bases and J 2 bases, leaving 4 bases between the germline ends. The CDR3 here is CASSPAYEQYF. CDR3 DNA: TGTGCCAGCAGCCCGGCCTACGAGCAGTACTTC.

The table lists this clone with a count of one. The chain has TRBV5-6 and TRBJ2-5; unclear D gene. In germline, CDR1 is SGHDT, CDR2 YYEEEE. V gave up 1 base and J gave up 9 bases, with 13 bases separating them. This CDR3 is built from 13 residues. The CDR3 sequence is CASSLSSYQAQYF. CDR3 sequence (DNA): TGTGCCAGCAGCTTGTCCAGTTATCAGGCCCAGTACTTC.

The chain is built from TRBV7-7 and TRBJ2-7; perhaps TRBD2 as D (6 bases). V shed 3 bases and J shed 0 bases, with 12 bases lying between them. The CDR3 has 15 amino acids. CDR1 and CDR2 from the germline V gene are SSHAT and FNYEAQ (reference sequence). CDR3 coding DNA: TGTGCCAGCAGCTTGGGTAGCGGAAGCTCCTACGAGCAGTACTTC. It yields the protein CASSLGSGSSYEQYF. Full variable domain (outside the CDR3, taken from reference TRBV7-7 and TRBJ2-7): GAGVSQSPRYKVTKRGQDVTLRCDPISSHATLYWYQQALGQGPEFLTYFNYEAQPDKSGLPSDRFSAERPEGSISTLTIQRTEQRDSAMYRCASSLGSGSSYEQYFGPGTRLTVT.

The chain couples TRBV29-1 to TRBJ2-2; 8 bases agree with TRBD2. The germline gives CDR1 SQVTM, CDR2 ANQGSEA. The CDR3 covers 14 residues. The ends lost 4 bases at V and 5 bases at J; junction bases unmatched: 6. Here the CDR3 reads CSVGTRGGTGELFF. As DNA, the CDR3 is TGCAGCGTTGGGACCCGGGGGGGGACCGGGGAGCTGTTTTTT.

The V gene is TRBV11-2, the J gene TRBJ2-1, with D perhaps matching TRBD2 (5 bases). V lost 6 bases and J 5 bases, leaving 11 bases between the germline ends. The CDR3 extends over 13 amino acids. CDR1 is SGHAT and CDR2 is FQNNGV in the germline V gene. CDR3 sequence: CASRPTRNNEQFF. CDR3 nucleotides: TGTGCCAGCAGGCCCACTAGGAACAATGAGCAGTTCTTC.

This clone has a single count. The chain uses TRBV13 and TRBJ2-7, with D uncertain. V lost 0 bases to trimming and J lost 5 bases, with 8 bases between them. Germline CDR1 reads PRHDT; CDR2 reads FYEKMQ (reference sequence). This CDR3 is built from 13 residues. The CDR3 DNA reads TGTGCCAGCAGCTTAGGATCAGCCGACGAGCAGTACTTC. Amino acids: CASSLGSADEQYF. The complete variable domain, with remaining parts taken from reference TRBV13 and TRBJ2-7, reads AAGVIQSPRHLIKEKRETATLKCYPIPRHDTVYWYQQGPGQDPQFLISFYEKMQSDKGSIPDRFSAQQFSDYHSELNMSSLELGDSALYFCASSLGSADEQYFGPGTRLTVT.

The chain uses TRBV6-5 and TRBJ2-1, with D unclear. The CDR3 covers 11 residues. CDR1 is MNHEY, CDR2 SVGAGI, per germline. The V gene lost 6 bases and the J gene lost 7 bases, with 7 bases spanning the gap. CDR3 protein: CASRHGNEQFF. The CDR3 DNA sequence: TGTGCCAGCAGACACGGGAATGAGCAGTTCTTC.

This clone was seen a handful of times. V is TRBV4-1 and J is TRBJ2-1; 11 nucleotides line up with TRBD2. The CDR3 is made up of 16 amino acids. Germline-derived CDR1 and CDR2 are MGHRA and YSYEKL. The V and J ends lost 4 bases and 5 bases, in that order; junction bases with no gene match: 7. CDR3 in amino acids: CASSRPGLADHNEQFF. CDR3 nucleotides: TGCGCCAGCAGCCGCCCGGGACTAGCGGACCACAATGAGCAGTTCTTC.

The rearrangement links TRBV7-2 to TRBJ2-7; TRBD1 aligns across 11 bases. CDR3 length: 13 residues. Per germline, CDR1 SGHTA and CDR2 FQGNSA. V lost 4 bases and J lost 7; bases outside the gene matches: 3. CDR3 residues: CASSWGQGGEQYF. CDR3 bases: TGTGCCAGCAGCTGGGGACAGGGGGGAGAGCAGTACTTC. The variable domain in full, with the rest retrieved from reference TRBV7-2 and TRBJ2-7, is GAGVSQSPSNKVTEKGKDVELRCDPISGHTALYWYRQSLGQGLEFLIYFQGNSAPDKSGLPSDRFSAERTGGSVSTLTIQRTQQEDSAVYLCASSWGQGGEQYFGPGTRLTVT.

This clone was recorded a few times. The chain combines TRBV29-1 with TRBJ2-7; maybe TRBD1 (5 bases). Per the germline V gene, CDR1 is SQVTM and CDR2 is ANQGSEA. This CDR3 region has 14 residues. Trimming removed 7 bases from V and 5 bases from J, with 21 bases in between. The CDR3 here is CSAGQGRTTDEQYF. The CDR3 bases are TGCAGCGCTGGCCAGGGCAGGACGACGGACGAGCAGTACTTC.